Sequencing of this T cell receptor beta chain was carried out in a study of OX40 agonist ivuxolimab in advanced cancers. Study summary: Antecedent anti-PD-1, anti-PD-L1 or anti-CTLA-4 therapy was permissible, with around 41% having received some.

Remarks on this clone: Antigen: not known.

The assay was immunoSEQ multiplex PCR, and TCRdb's table has in-frame clones only and misses some. This table holds more than 40,000 clones, 88% found once. The CDR3 is 16 amino acids. Germline V gene lookup returns CDR1 SGHAT and CDR2 FQNNGV. V was trimmed by 5 bases and J by 3 bases, leaving 18 bases between them. Study conclusions and caveats: No determination was made of the antigen specificity of the expanded peripheral T cells. At doses 0.1 to 3.0 mg/kg, CD4+ and CD8+ clones expanded.

V gene TRBV11-2 combines with J gene TRBJ2-3; TRBD1 might be the D (5 bases). Sequences were derived from CD4+ or CD8+ T cells sorted from blood, sampled in a trial of the OX40 agonist ivuxolimab. The receptor comes from an adult with an advanced solid tumor such as melanoma, head and neck, liver or kidney cancer. The CDR3 loop is CASSMPQGSWTDTQYF. Here the CDR3 DNA reads TGTGCCAGCAGCATGCCGCAGGGAAGTTGGACAGATACGCAGTATTTT.